These 9 T cell receptor beta chains came from one sample sequenced in a study of T cells in Graves' hyperthyroidism and ophthalmopathy. TCR beta CDR3 regions were amplified from RNA transcripts. With the HTBI primer set, the TCR CDR3 went through a first round of RT-PCR. From the multiplex PCR reads, TCRdb called clonotypes with MiXCR, one entry per CDR3 protein. The sample holds under 400,000 distinct CDR3 sequences; less than 20% are singletons and the top ten take about 27%. Material: blood. Receptors originate from a woman aged 18-29 years with Graves' hyperthyroidism that later progressed to Graves' ophthalmopathy.

V usage is TRBV20-1 and J usage is TRBJ2-3, with 10 bases aligning to TRBD2. Per the germline V gene, CDR1 is DFQATT and CDR2 is SNEGSKA (reference sequence). V lost 0 bases and J lost 5; bases outside the gene matches: 26. The CDR3 has 22 amino acids. CDR3: CSARDWGLGLAGEVSSKDTQYF. The CDR3 DNA reads as TGCAGTGCTAGAGATTGGGGATTGGGGCTAGCGGGAGAGGTCAGTAGTAAAGATACGCAGTATTTT.

This clonotype has at least ten counts. The chain combines TRBV5-1 with TRBJ1-1; unclear D gene. In germline, CDR1 is SGHRS, CDR2 YFSETQ. Trimming stripped 4 bases from V and 0 bases from J, with 10 bases between. The CDR3 is 14 amino acids. The CDR3 region is CASSIAGMNTEAFF. CDR3 bases: TGCGCCAGCAGCATTGCCGGGATGAACACTGAAGCTTTCTTT.

CDR3: CASSIRGGPGELFF. The CDR3 DNA follows: TGTGCCAGTAGTATCCGGGGGGGGCCCGGGGAGCTGTTTTTT. The rearrangement joins TRBV19 to TRBJ2-2, with 8 bases that match TRBD2. CDR1 is LNHDA, CDR2 SQIVND, per germline (reference sequence). Losses at the gene ends were 3 bases for V and 6 bases for J; bases not matched to a gene: 3. The length of the CDR3 is 14 residues.

The V call is TRBV24-1, the J call TRBJ2-1, with TRBD2 as a possible D gene (5 bases). The CDR3 length is 14 residues. Germline CDR1 KGHDR, CDR2 SFDVKD. With 5 bases removed from V and 3 bases from J, the gap between germline ends came to 10 bases. DNA for the CDR3: TGTGCCACCAGTGGGGAGCCGGACTACAATGAGCAGTTCTTC. It yields the protein CATSGEPDYNEQFF.

The rearrangement joins TRBV3-1 to TRBJ1-4; D uncertain. Germline V gene data show CDR1 as LGHDT and CDR2 as YNNKEL (reference sequence). V was shortened by 6 bases and J by 0 bases, with 17 bases between the two germline ends. The CDR3 contains 17 residues. The DNA of the CDR3 is TGTGCCAGCAGTCCATTCCACGCCGTTGCAACTAATGAAAAACTGTTTTTT. Translating it yields CASSPFHAVATNEKLFF.

A word on this clonotype: It may be a read error: a sequence one base away is much more abundant. The chain has TRBV28 and TRBJ2-1, with 7 bases identical to TRBD2. Germline V gives CDR1 MDHEN, CDR2 SYDVKM. V was clipped by 6 bases and J by 0 bases; unmatched bases: 8. The CDR3 loop spans 16 amino acids. The CDR3 is CASSWGGTSSYNEQFF. CDR3 DNA sequence: TGTGCCAGCAGCTGGGGGGGAACGAGCTCCTACAATGAGCAGTTCTTC. Variable domain in full (rest from reference TRBV28 and TRBJ2-1): DVKVTQSSRYLVKRTGEKVFLECVQDMDHENMFWYRQDPGLGLRLIYFSYDVKMKEKGDIPEGYSVSREKKERFSLILESASTNQTSMYLCASSWGGTSSYNEQFFGPGTRLTVL.

The chain is built from TRBV20-1 and TRBJ2-7; TRBD2 agrees at 14 bases. Unmatched junction bases numbered 7, after V lost 6 bases and J lost 6 bases. This CDR3 has 14 residues. Germline CDR1 DFQATT, CDR2 SNEGSKA (reference sequence). The DNA for the CDR3 is TGCAGTGCGACGGGACTAGCGGGAGTTTTCGAGCAGTACTTC. Amino acid sequence: CSATGLAGVFEQYF.

The chain combines TRBV4-3 with TRBJ2-1; TRBD2 is a possible D gene (5 bases). V lost 0 bases and J 3 bases, leaving 15 bases between the germline ends. Germline assignment: CDR1 LGHNA and CDR2 YSLEER. The CDR3 runs 17 residues. Written as DNA, the CDR3 is TGCGCCAGCAGCCAAGATCTAGCAAGGGAGCTCTACAATGAGCAGTTCTTC. Protein: CASSQDLARELYNEQFF.

This clonotype was seen only a few times. This chain links TRBV24-1 with TRBJ1-5; no definite D call. Germline CDR1 reads KGHDR; CDR2 reads SFDVKD. V was pared by 4 bases and J by 9 bases, with 18 bases between. The CDR3 runs 15 residues. CDR3 residues: CATSDRVGEDSPQHF. The CDR3 DNA sequence: TGTGCCACCAGTGACCGAGTCGGGGAAGACTCGCCCCAGCATTTT.